What follows describes a single T cell receptor (beta chain). Which antigen it targets is not known. No much larger clone exists at a distance of one base, and base qualities are not known. The data were taken from a study of control samples from healthy donors and cancer patients (dated by TCRdb to 2020 to 2022). The CDR3 covers 19 residues, taking in both the cysteine and the phenylalanine. Only CDR3 DNA remains: 57 bases, in frame from the first base. Ends trimmed: V by 5 bases, J by 6 bases; bases unmatched to a gene: 20. In the germline V gene (reference sequence), CDR1 corresponds to MNHEY and CDR2 to SMNVEV. Library prep was done by the immunoSEQ multiplex PCR assay. As stored in TCRdb, this immuneACCESS dataset retains in-frame rearrangements with V and J assigned. A fraction of the clones does not appear; measured against another copy, unresolved V genes explain less than half of the discrepancy, and the remainder lacks a known reason. The sample table holds more than 25,000 clones, of which 94% were seen once. Approximately 6.6% of the sample is in the top ten clones.

This sequence uses TRBV27 and TRBJ1-2; TRBD1 matches 11 bases in the middle. The receptor was derived from a man aged 55 to 70 in good health. Sequenced: blood. The DNA reads TGTGCCAGCAGTCCGGGATTGGGTAGGGCGGGACAGGGGGTGGATGGCTACACCTTC. Translated, this gives CASSPGLGRAGQGVDGYTF.